The count of the clone carrying this T cell receptor (beta chain) is one. What it recognizes is unknown. Trimming shortened V by 4 bases and J by 2 bases, and 20 bases separated the two germline ends. Germline-derived CDR1 and CDR2 are SGHTS and YDEGEE. The CDR3 covers 17 residues. The data stem from a study of cytomegalovirus exposure and HLA in healthy donors. The PCR had 60 Vbeta and 13 Jbeta primers. Libraries were prepared by immunoSEQ multiplex PCR; TCRdb keeps only in-frame clonotypes and omits some of them. The data contain over 100,000 clones, 60% to 80% of them singletons. General study findings and limits: Reportedly, HLA-A and HLA-B alleles of most subjects were accurately predicted from TCR beta. Later analysis identified about 17,000 TCR beta sequences associated with HLA alleles, using a false discovery rate threshold of 0.05.

The origin of this receptor is a man between 45 and 60 years old in good health and CMV-seropositive. The chain employs TRBV5-8 and TRBJ2-3; weak D call: TRBD2 (6 bases). The sample comprised PBMCs. Written as DNA, the CDR3 is TGTGCCAGCAGCCTAAGCCCTACTAGCTCTTACACAGATACGCAGTATTTT. Residues: CASSLSPTSSYTDTQYF.